This T cell receptor (beta chain) emerged from a study of T cell responses to AZD1222 COVID-19 vaccine. To note about this clone: Its antigen is as yet unknown.

Study outcomes and limitations: Most donors were white British and more were female, and clonal diversity was possibly underestimated.

CDR3 length: 13 amino acids. Per the germline V gene, CDR1 is SGHNT and CDR2 is YYREEE (reference sequence). J gave up 8 bases and V 1 base, and 4 bases lay outside the gene matches. Assay: immunoSEQ multiplex PCR; the TCRdb copy retains only in-frame clones and omits some. The sample yields more than 150,000 clones, about 92% seen once. Source: peripheral blood, taken on day 0 of AZD1222 vaccination. The chain recombines TRBV5-4 with TRBJ1-1, with TRBD1 identical over 8 bases. The clonotype originates from an adult in good health. This CDR3 reads CASSLTGGKEAFF. The CDR3 DNA follows: TGTGCCAGCAGCTTGACAGGGGGGAAGGAAGCTTTCTTT.